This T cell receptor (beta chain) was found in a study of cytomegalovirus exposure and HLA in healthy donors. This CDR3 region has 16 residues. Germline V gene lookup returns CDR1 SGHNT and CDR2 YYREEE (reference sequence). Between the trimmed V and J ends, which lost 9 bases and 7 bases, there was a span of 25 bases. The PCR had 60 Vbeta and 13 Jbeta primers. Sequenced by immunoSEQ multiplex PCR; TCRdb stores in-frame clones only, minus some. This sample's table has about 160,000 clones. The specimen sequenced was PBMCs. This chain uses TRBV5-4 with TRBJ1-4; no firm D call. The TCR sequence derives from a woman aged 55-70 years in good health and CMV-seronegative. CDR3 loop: CAMNRLSGVTPEKLFF. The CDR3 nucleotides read TGTGCCATGAACCGCCTCAGCGGGGTGACGCCTGAAAAACTGTTTTTT.